This is a list of T cell receptor beta chains from one sample in a study of follicular helper T cells after annual influenza vaccination. Sequenced by immunoSEQ multiplex PCR; TCRdb stores in-frame clones only, minus some. This sample has some 13,000 clones; roughly 74% occur once, and the top ten carry 0.35% to 0.5%. Here the sequenced sample was CXCR5- memory CD4+ T cells sorted from blood, taken on the day of influenza vaccination. The receptors here all came from an adult who received the influenza vaccine. Each CDR3 is given with its conserved first and last residue. Each record gives: V gene, J gene, clone size, D gene, CDR3 DNA, CDR3 protein. A D gene is named only where the DNA matches it firmly. Part of the rows lack a size; the others show once, few, many or a class for expanded clones.

>TRBV29-1|TRBJ1-1|NA|NA
TGCAGCGTCGAGACAGGAATTAACACTGAAGCTTTCTTT
CSVETGINTEAFF
>TRBV7-2|TRBJ1-5|NA|NA
TGTGCCAGCAGCTCTCAGGGACTCGGGCAGCCCCAGCATTTT
CASSSQGLGQPQHF
>TRBV7-2|TRBJ2-7|few|NA
TGTGCCAGCAGCTTACTACAAGCTGGCTACGAGCAGTACTTC
CASSLLQAGYEQYF
>TRBV5-6|TRBJ1-2|NA|NA
TGTGCCAGCAGCAGAAGGGACGGAAGAACTAACTATGGCTACACCTTC
CASSRRDGRTNYGYTF
>TRBV28|TRBJ2-7|few|TRBD1
TGTGCCAGCAGCTTTAACAGGGGGAAGCAGTACTTC
CASSFNRGKQYF
>TRBV7-7|TRBJ1-1|NA|NA
TGTGCCAGCAGGAATGGGGTAGCTTTCTTT
CASRNGVAFF
>TRBV18|TRBJ1-2|once|NA
TGTGCCAGCTCACCACCCCCAGGATTCTATGGCTACACCTTC
CASSPPPGFYGYTF
>TRBV5-4|TRBJ2-3|NA|TRBD2
TGTGCCAGCAGCTTTGGATTCGAGCGGGGGGTCCGGAGGACAGATACGCAGTATTTT
CASSFGFERGVRRTDTQYF
>TRBV11-2|TRBJ2-2|NA|NA
TGTGCCAGCAACAAAGGGCTGGACACCGGGGAGCTGTTTTTT
CASNKGLDTGELFF
>TRBV7-9|TRBJ2-2|NA|NA
TGTGCCAGCAGGTGGGGGAGACGGACCGGGGAGCTGTTTTTT
CASRWGRRTGELFF
>TRBV6-1|TRBJ1-6|NA|NA
TGTGCCAGCAGTGTGATAGGGACCTATAATTCACCCCTCCACTTT
CASSVIGTYNSPLHF
>TRBV9|TRBJ1-1|NA|NA
TGTGCCAGCAGCGTAGCTGGAGGGAACACTGAAGCTTTCTTT
CASSVAGGNTEAFF
>TRBV5-1|TRBJ2-7|few|TRBD1
TGCGCCAGCAGCCGGGACAGGGTCTACGAGCAGTACTTC
CASSRDRVYEQYF
>TRBV10-3|TRBJ1-3|NA|NA
TGTGCCATCAGTGGCGACACCTTCTCTGGAAACACCATATATTTT
CAISGDTFSGNTIYF
>TRBV18|TRBJ1-1|NA|NA
TGTGCCAGCTCACCACTTCTTGTGGTAAAGAACACTGAAGCTTTCTTT
CASSPLLVVKNTEAFF
>TRBV30|TRBJ2-7|few|TRBD1
TGTGCCTGGAGTTTCGTGGTGACAGGGGCCGAGCAGTACTTC
CAWSFVVTGAEQYF
>TRBV19|TRBJ1-1|NA|NA
TGTGCCAGTAGGCCCCAGGACACTGAAGCTTTCTTT
CASRPQDTEAFF
>TRBV5-1|TRBJ1-2|NA|NA
TGCGCCAGCAGCCTGGGGCACGGGGTATCCTATGGCTACACCTTC
CASSLGHGVSYGYTF